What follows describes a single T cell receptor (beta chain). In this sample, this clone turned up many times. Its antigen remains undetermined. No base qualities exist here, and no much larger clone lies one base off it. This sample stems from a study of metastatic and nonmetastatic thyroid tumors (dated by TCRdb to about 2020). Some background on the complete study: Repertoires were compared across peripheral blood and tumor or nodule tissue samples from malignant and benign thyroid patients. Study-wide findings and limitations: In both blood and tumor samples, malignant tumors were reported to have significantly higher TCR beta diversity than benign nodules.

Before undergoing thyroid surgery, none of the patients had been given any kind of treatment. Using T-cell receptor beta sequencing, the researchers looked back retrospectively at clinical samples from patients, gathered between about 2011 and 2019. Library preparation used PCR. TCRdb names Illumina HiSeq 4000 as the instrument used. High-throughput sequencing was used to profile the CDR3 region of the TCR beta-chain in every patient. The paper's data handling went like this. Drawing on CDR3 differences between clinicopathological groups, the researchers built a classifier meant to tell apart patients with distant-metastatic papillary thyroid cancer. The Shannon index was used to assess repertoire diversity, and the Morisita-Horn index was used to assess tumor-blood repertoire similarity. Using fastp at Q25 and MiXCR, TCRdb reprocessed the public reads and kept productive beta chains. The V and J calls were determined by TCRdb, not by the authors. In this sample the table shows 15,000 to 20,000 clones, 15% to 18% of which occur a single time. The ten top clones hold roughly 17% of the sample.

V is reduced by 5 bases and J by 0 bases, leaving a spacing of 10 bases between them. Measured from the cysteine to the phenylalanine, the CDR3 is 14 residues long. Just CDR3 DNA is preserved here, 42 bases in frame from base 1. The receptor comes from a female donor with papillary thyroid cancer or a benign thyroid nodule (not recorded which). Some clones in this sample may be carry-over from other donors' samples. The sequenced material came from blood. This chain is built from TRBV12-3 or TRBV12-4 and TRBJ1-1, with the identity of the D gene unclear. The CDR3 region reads CASSPETVNTEAFF. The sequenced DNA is TGTGCCAGCAGTCCCGAGACGGTGAACACTGAAGCTTTCTTT.